This TCR beta chain was sequenced for a study of T cells after yellow fever vaccination. Overall study results and limits: The booster saw the reappearance of most primary-vaccination clones (about 95% CD4, around 88% CD8). Clonotype sharing between CD4 and CD8 compartments was small.

TCR cDNA, made by 5'RACE template switching, carried an added universal primer site and UMIs. TCRdb re-derived calls from the 5' RACE reads in MiXCR, one entry per CDR3 protein. There are about 310,000 distinct CDR3 sequences in the sample; roughly 3.5% occur only once, and around 22% lies in the top ten. Germline lookup yields CDR1 DFQATT and CDR2 SNEGSKA (reference sequence). The CDR3 has 12 residues. The V end was cut by 7 bases, the J end by 8 bases, with 15 bases between. This clonotype turned up a few times. Its specificity is not known. The chain employs TRBV20-1 and TRBJ2-1; TRBD2 is a possible D gene (6 bases). The origin of this receptor is a man between 18 and 29 years old who received the YFV17D yellow fever vaccine. Specimen: PBMCs, collected on the day of the yellow fever booster vaccination. This CDR3 reads CSVGPRGYEQFF. The DNA of the CDR3 is TGCAGTGTCGGCCCTCGGGGGTATGAGCAGTTCTTC.